The present T cell receptor beta chain was sequenced within a study of shared T cell receptors in the human thymus. Profiling relied on immunoSEQ multiplex PCR, and the TCRdb table lists in-frame clones only, not all of them. The table has under 700,000 clones, around 82% seen once. This clone has more than one count but fewer than ten. The CDR3 has 17 amino acids. After removal of 0 bases from V and 3 bases from J, the junction contained 10 bases not matched to a gene. CDR1 LNHNV and CDR2 YYDKDF come from the germline V gene (reference sequence). These data are also associated with another study on human thymus T cells. That paper states: Healthy Finnish infants undergoing corrective surgery for congenital heart defects were the donors. Across thymic and blood repertoires, the usage of V and J genes appeared to be biased. Highly overlapping thymic repertoires among unrelated individuals were reported in related research.

This clonotype originated in a boy less than two years old with a congenital heart defect. V usage is TRBV15 and J usage is TRBJ2-5; 7 positions agree with TRBD2. Sequencing was carried out using thymocytes. Written as DNA, the CDR3 is TGTGCCACCAGCAGAGATATTGGGGCGCTAGCGGAAGAGACCCAGTACTTC. This gives the protein CATSRDIGALAEETQYF. The variable domain in full, with the rest retrieved from reference TRBV15 and TRBJ2-5, is DAMVIQNPRYQVTQFGKPVTLSCSQTLNHNVMYWYQQKSSQAPKLLFHYYDKDFNNEADTPDNFQSRRPNTSFCFLDIRSPGLGDTAMYLCATSRDIGALAEETQYFGPGTRLLVL.